Sequencing of this T cell receptor beta chain was carried out in a study of shared clonotypes between healthy human individuals (dated by TCRdb to about 2020). With regard to the full study: The cohort included three men and a couple of women between 18 and 49 years of age. Each donor's leukapheresis produced roughly between roughly 0.85 and 9.5 billion PBMCs. To estimate repertoire size and how much clonotypes are shared between individuals, the study performed deep sequencing of blood TCR repertoires from 4 to 6 healthy adults. To increase sequencing depth and limit assay-specific biases, different laboratories used diverse techniques to prepare libraries and sequence TCR repertoires. The paper's findings and limits, for the study overall: The genetic and exposure-history diversity represented was limited by the small number of donors. Only blood was sampled, and tissue TCR repertoires likely differ from those in blood. Based on pairwise subsampling, the degree of clonotype sharing among donors was expected to be affected by sequencing depth.

Donors were healthy HIV-negative adults with no recently reported acute infections or vaccinations. Only Caucasian adults living in Nashville, Tennessee, USA were represented among the donors. For unsorted samples, some 90 million PBMCs were counted and genomic DNA was extracted with the QIAamp DNA Blood Mini kit. After blood collection by leukapheresis, PBMCs were isolated using Ficoll-Histopaque density gradient centrifugation and then cryopreserved in the vapor phase of liquid nitrogen. Comment on this clone: Its specific antigen is unknown. Nothing much larger sits one base from this clone, and base qualities are not available.

Based on the germline V gene (reference sequence), the CDR1 and CDR2 sequences are SEHNR and FQNEAQ. V is pruned by 5 bases and J by 6 bases, leaving 7 bases of the junction without a gene match. The CDR3, cysteine through phenylalanine, is 14 amino acids long. The read is trimmed to its CDR3 DNA, 42 bases read in frame from base 1. TCR CDR3 regions were amplified from genomic DNA by multiplex PCR using the deep immunoSEQ assay. For each cell subset, the extracted genomic DNA was distributed evenly across all wells of several immunoSEQ 96-well plates, and each plate served as one replicate. For unsorted PBMC, about 270 ng of genomic DNA, equivalent to about 30,000 T cell genomes, went into each replicate PCR. Unsorted PBMC genomic DNA was sequenced across ten immunoSEQ deep assay plates. Purified libraries were quantified with a Qubit 3.0 fluorometer, sized on a Bioanalyzer 2100, and re-quantified with the KAPA Library Quantification kit. A separate single-read 150-cycle Illumina NextSeq 550 flow cell was used to sequence each immunoSEQ 96-well plate. The published analysis was carried out like this. Because the immunoSEQ output held only junctional sequences and lacked quality scores, the filtering could not match the filtering applied to full-length reads. Sequences were annotated with PyIR, a Python wrapper for IgBLAST v1.9, and V/J genes and CDR3 were assigned using IMGT germline references. Reads were filtered out if the reads had weak V/J assignments (E-value above 1e-6), no CDR3, stop codons, out-of-frame junctions, or ambiguous translated residues. V3J clonotypes were defined by identical inferred V gene, J gene, and CDR3 amino acid sequence. The percentage overlap between two repertoires was calculated by dividing the number of shared unique clonotypes by the size of the smaller repertoire. Three approaches were used to assess repertoire richness: RTK rarefaction, the Chao1 estimator, and Recon v2.1 estimates of unobserved clonotypes. As stored in TCRdb, this immuneACCESS dataset retains in-frame rearrangements with V and J assigned. A fraction of the clones does not appear; measured against another copy, unresolved V genes explain less than half of the discrepancy, and the remainder lacks a known reason. For V, J and clone size, that table is used; D and trimming come from the DNA. The sample has roughly 500,000 clones on record, 70% to 80% of them singletons. About 11% of the sample rests with the top ten.

The source is a woman in her forties in good health. Some clones in this sample may be carry-over from other donors' samples. This chain joins TRBV7-9 to TRBJ2-3; 8 bases in the middle match TRBD2. The specimen was PBMCs. The DNA is TGTGCCAGCAGCCATAGCGGGATAGGTGATACGCAGTATTTT. Its protein product is CASSHSGIGDTQYF.